The following is a TCR beta chain sequence with its context. As yet, its antigen is unknown. This CDR3 fails to terminate in the conserved phenylalanine or tryptophan, so it likely reflects a read error. The data originate from a study of T-cell memory formation after mild COVID-19. Background on the study: Across donors, TCR clusters were largely donor specific.

Findings and caveats of the study: Largely, contracting CD4+ clones fell within CM and EM, and contracting CD8+ clones within EMRA. CD4/CD8 balance characterized clones contracting day 15 to 85, and CD4+ skew characterized later expanders.

With constant-segment primers, 5'RACE yielded cDNA libraries of TCR alpha and TCR beta that carried sample barcodes and UMIs. MiXCR, applied by TCRdb to the 5' RACE reads, yields one record per CDR3 protein. This table holds 450,000 to 650,000 distinct CDR3 sequences, 20% found once. The sequence derives from an adult woman who had mild COVID-19 (a few samples of this study predate the infection). Cell type and time point are not known. The sequenced sample was PBMCs or a T cell subset sorted from them (not recorded which).

This CDR3 is CASSLGNGYTDTQYS. The CDR3 DNA is TGTGCCAGCAGCTTAGGTAACGGATACACAGATACGCAGTATTCT. The chain joins TRBV7-8 to TRBJ2-3, with unresolved D. V was trimmed by 1 base and J by 2 bases, leaving 10 bases between them. In germline, CDR1 is SGHVS, CDR2 FQNEAQ. The CDR3 runs 15 residues.